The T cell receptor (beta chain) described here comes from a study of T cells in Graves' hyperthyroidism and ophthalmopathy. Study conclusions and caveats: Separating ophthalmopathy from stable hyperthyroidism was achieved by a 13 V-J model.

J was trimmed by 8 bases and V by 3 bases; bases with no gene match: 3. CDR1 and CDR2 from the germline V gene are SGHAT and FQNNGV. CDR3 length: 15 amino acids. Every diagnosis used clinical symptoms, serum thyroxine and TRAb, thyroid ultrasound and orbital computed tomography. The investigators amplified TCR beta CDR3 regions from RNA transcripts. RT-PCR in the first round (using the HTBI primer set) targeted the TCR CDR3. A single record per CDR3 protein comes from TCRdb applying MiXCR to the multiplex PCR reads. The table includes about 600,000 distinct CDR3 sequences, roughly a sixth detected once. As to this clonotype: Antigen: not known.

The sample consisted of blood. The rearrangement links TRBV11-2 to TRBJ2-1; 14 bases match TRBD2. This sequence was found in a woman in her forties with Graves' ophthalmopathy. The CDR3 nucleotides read TGTGCCAGCAGCTTCGGACTAGCGGGAGGAGATGAGCAGTTCTTC. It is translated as CASSFGLAGGDEQFF. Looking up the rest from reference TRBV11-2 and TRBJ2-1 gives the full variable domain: EAGVAQSPRYKIIEKRQSVAFWCNPISGHATLYWYQQILGQGPKLLIQFQNNGVVDDSQLPKDRFSAERLKGVDSTLKIQPAKLEDSAVYLCASSFGLAGGDEQFFGPGTRLTVL.